This entry features one TCR beta chain sequence. V lost 2 bases and J 0 bases, leaving 9 bases between the germline ends. This CDR3 region has 15 residues. Germline-derived CDR1 and CDR2 are SGHTA and FQGTGA. These data are taken from a study of blood T cell repertoires in COVID-19. In the source study's methods: Using reference gene primer amplification, nucleated cell counts were estimated. Using immunoSEQ multiplex PCR, the repertoire was profiled, and TCRdb retains in-frame clones only, with some absent. V, J and clone size are those of that table, while D and trimming were read from the DNA. The repertoire holds under 350,000 clones, about 88% seen once, with 3.6% in the top ten.

This TCR was recovered from a man younger than 35 with active or convalescent COVID-19. The source material was peripheral blood. The chain couples TRBV7-3 to TRBJ2-3; D possibly corresponds to TRBD1 (5 bases). The CDR3 DNA reads as TGTGCCAGCAGCTTAGGTTCAGGGAGCACAGATACGCAGTATTTT. Amino acid sequence: CASSLGSGSTDTQYF. The variable domain in full, with the rest retrieved from reference TRBV7-3 and TRBJ2-3, is GAGVSQTPSNKVTEKGKYVELRCDPISGHTALYWYRQSLGQGPEFLIYFQGTGAADDSGLPNDRFFAVRPEGSVSTLKIQRTERGDSAVYLCASSLGSGSTDTQYFGPGTRLTVL.